The source of this T cell receptor beta chain is a study of radiotherapy plus CTLA-4 blockade in lung cancer (dated by TCRdb to between 2018 and 2020). Regarding the complete study: Objective responses occurred in approximately 19% of enrolled patients, and 30% to 40% achieved disease control. What the research found in general, with its limitations: Increased serum interferon-beta after radiation, together with early dynamic changes in blood T cell clones, were reported to be the strongest predictors of response. After treatment with radiotherapy and ipilimumab, TCR clones that originated in tumors expanded in peripheral blood.

The study evaluated CTLA-4 blockade (ipilimumab) given together with focal radiation therapy in patients who had chemo-refractory metastatic non-small-cell lung cancer. Libraries were made using the immunoSEQ multiplex PCR assay. TCRdb mirrors the immuneACCESS table, restricted to in-frame sequences. Some clones are absent from its copies; in checked studies, under half trace to an unresolved V gene, and the reason for the others is unknown. The sample table records tens of thousands of clones; less than 90% of these occur just once. The leading ten clones occupy roughly 0.82% of the sample. Comments on this clone: The antigen it recognizes is unknown. It has no much larger one-base neighbor in the sample; base qualities were not kept.

Trimming accounts for 4 bases at V and 14 bases at J, while the number of junction bases matched to no gene is 4. The CDR3 holds 12 amino acids from the cysteine to the phenylalanine. Only the CDR3 part of the read is kept: 36 bases, read in frame from the first base. CDR1 and CDR2 (SEHNR, FQNEAQ) derive from the germline V gene (reference sequence). The sample here was peripheral blood, taken from a patient treated with radiotherapy plus ipilimumab. This sequence originates from a human donor with non-small cell lung cancer who had stable disease on radiotherapy plus ipilimumab. Recombination joined TRBV7-9 with TRBJ2-1; TRBD2 matches 11 bases in the middle. In nucleotides, the sequence is TGTGCCAGCAGCTCCCTTAGCGGGAGGGAGTTCTTC. Its translation is CASSSLSGREFF.